Listed here are 12 T cell receptor beta chains from one sample, sequenced in a study of T cell changes during pregnancy in multiple sclerosis. TCRdb keeps only in-frame clones here, not all; method: immunoSEQ multiplex PCR. The table has 100,000 or so clones, 90% to 95% seen once. The sample here was peripheral blood, taken before pregnancy. The receptor source for this set is a female donor with multiple sclerosis, enrolled in a pregnancy study.

The gene calls are TRBV6-1 and TRBJ1-2; TRBD1 agrees at 9 bases. The germline gives CDR1 MNHNS, CDR2 SASEGT. J lost 4 bases, V lost 4 bases, and 13 bases had no gene match. CDR3 length equals 17 residues. The CDR3 sequence is CASSAPGQGLLVYGYTF. CDR3 in DNA: TGTGCCAGCAGTGCCCCGGGACAGGGCCTTTTGGTCTATGGCTACACCTTC.

CDR3 bases: TGTGCCAGCAGCCCTCCAGGGGTTAATGAAAAACTGTTTTTT. Amino acid sequence: CASSPPGVNEKLFF. The V and J genes are TRBV11-3 and TRBJ1-4; tentatively, D is TRBD1 (6 bases). This CDR3 comprises 14 residues. Germline V gene lookup returns CDR1 SGHNT and CDR2 YENEEA. Trimming pared 5 bases from V and 4 bases from J, leaving 11 bases between.

J is TRBJ1-2 and V is TRBV18; 10 bases align to TRBD1. The CDR3 is 15 amino acids. Germline V lookup: CDR1 KGHSH, CDR2 LQKENI. J was trimmed by 4 bases and V by 6 bases; bases with no gene match: 8. The CDR3 DNA sequence: TGTGCCAGCTCCTCCTCCGGGACAGGGGCCTATGGCTACACCTTC. Protein product: CASSSSGTGAYGYTF.

This chain connects TRBV5-4 to TRBJ2-3; TRBD2 agrees at 7 bases. The V and J ends lost 0 bases and 0 bases, in that order; junction bases with no gene match: 4. The CDR3 consists of 16 residues. Germline V gene data show CDR1 as SGHNT and CDR2 as YYREEE (reference sequence). DNA for the CDR3: TGTGCCAGCAGCTTGGCGTCTAGCGGAAGCACAGATACGCAGTATTTT. It translates to CASSLASSGSTDTQYF.

The rearrangement joins TRBV19 to TRBJ2-3; 12 positions agree with TRBD2. Trimming cost V 5 bases and J 2 bases; bases outside gene matches: 5. CDR3 length: 16 residues. Germline V gene data show CDR1 as LNHDA and CDR2 as SQIVND (reference sequence). The CDR3 is CASSPGLAGTTDTQYF. The CDR3 nucleotides are TGTGCCAGTAGTCCCGGACTAGCGGGGACCACAGATACGCAGTATTTT.

The chain recombines TRBV6-1 with TRBJ2-7; 7 bases fit TRBD2. The CDR3 runs 16 residues. Trimming cost V 1 base and J 6 bases; bases outside gene matches: 12. Germline assignment: CDR1 MNHNS and CDR2 SASEGT. This CDR3 is CASSEGREYVRGEQYF. The CDR3 DNA is TGTGCCAGCAGTGAAGGGCGGGAGTACGTCCGGGGCGAGCAGTACTTC.

This chain connects TRBV18 to TRBJ2-5, with TRBD2 identical over 9 bases. With 2 bases clipped from V and 3 bases from J, the junction kept 10 bases outside the gene matches. The CDR3 is made up of 17 amino acids. Per germline, CDR1 KGHSH and CDR2 LQKENI. The CDR3 DNA reads as TGTGCCAGCTCACCATACGCTTTGGTAGCGGGAGAAGAGACCCAGTACTTC. This translates into CASSPYALVAGEETQYF. The full variable domain, rest sourced from reference TRBV18 and TRBJ2-5, is NAGVMQNPRHLVRRRGQEARLRCSPMKGHSHVYWYRQLPEEGLKFMVYLQKENIIDESGMPKERFSAEFPKEGPSILRIQQVVRGDSAAYFCASSPYALVAGEETQYFGPGTRLLVL.

This sequence joins TRBV4-2 and TRBJ2-2, with 10 bases identical to TRBD1. The trim removed 1 base at V and 1 base at J, leaving 9 bases unmatched. This CDR3 region has 19 residues. Per the germline V gene, CDR1 is LGHNA and CDR2 is YNFKEQ. The CDR3 sequence is CASSQVSSTGGLNTGELFF. CDR3 coding DNA: TGTGCCAGCAGCCAAGTCTCCTCGACAGGGGGCTTGAACACCGGGGAGCTGTTTTTT.

V usage is TRBV18 and J usage is TRBJ2-1, with a tentative D call TRBD2 (5 bases). Per the germline V gene, CDR1 is KGHSH and CDR2 is LQKENI. Trimming cost V 8 bases and J 5 bases, with 22 bases left between them. The CDR3 has 16 residues. CDR3 region: CASTPFQDSRHNEQFF. The CDR3 bases are TGTGCCAGCACTCCTTTTCAGGACTCACGTCACAATGAGCAGTTCTTC.

This clone was found once. The gene calls are TRBV6-1 and TRBJ2-7; D might be TRBD1 (6 bases). The V gene lost 1 base and the J gene lost 2 bases, with 12 bases spanning the gap. Germline V CDR1 and CDR2: MNHNS, SASEGT. CDR3 length: 15 amino acids. The CDR3, as DNA: TGTGCCAGCAGTGAAGACCAGGGGACCCCCTACGAGCAGTACTTC. As protein: CASSEDQGTPYEQYF.

The chain links TRBV7-9 to TRBJ2-5, with D tentatively TRBD2 (5 bases). This CDR3 comprises 14 residues. Germline CDR1 reads SEHNR; CDR2 reads FQNEAQ (reference sequence). The V end was cut by 5 bases, the J end by 5 bases, with 15 bases between. The CDR3 coding sequence is TGTGCCAGCAGCCGCGGTGGGAGTGGGGAGACCCAGTACTTC. This translates into CASSRGGSGETQYF.

This clone was recorded only once. This chain connects TRBV19 to TRBJ2-7; weak D call: TRBD1 (6 bases). V lost 3 bases and J 2 bases, leaving 14 bases between the germline ends. The CDR3 is 15 residues long. Germline V gives CDR1 LNHDA, CDR2 SQIVND (reference sequence). The CDR3, as DNA: TGTGCCAGTAGTATGGGGTCAGGGGCGACCTACGAGCAGTACTTC. It yields the protein CASSMGSGATYEQYF.